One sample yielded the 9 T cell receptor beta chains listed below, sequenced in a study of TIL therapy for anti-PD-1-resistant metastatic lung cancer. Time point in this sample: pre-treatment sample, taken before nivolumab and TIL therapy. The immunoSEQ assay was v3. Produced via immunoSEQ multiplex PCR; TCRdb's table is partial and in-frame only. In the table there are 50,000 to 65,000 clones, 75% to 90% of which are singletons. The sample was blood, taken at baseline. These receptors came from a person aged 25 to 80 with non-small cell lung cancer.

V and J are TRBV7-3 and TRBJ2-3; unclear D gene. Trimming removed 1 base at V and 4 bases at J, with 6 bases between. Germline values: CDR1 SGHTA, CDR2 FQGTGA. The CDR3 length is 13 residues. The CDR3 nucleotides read TGTGCCAGCAGCTTAAGGTCCCCAGATACGCAGTATTTT. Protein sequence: CASSLRSPDTQYF.

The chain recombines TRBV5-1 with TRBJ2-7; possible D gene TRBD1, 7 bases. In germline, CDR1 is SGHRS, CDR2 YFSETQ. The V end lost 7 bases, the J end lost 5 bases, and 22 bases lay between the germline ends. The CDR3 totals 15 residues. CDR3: CASGRIGGGKDEQYF. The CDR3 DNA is TGCGCCAGCGGACGAATAGGGGGCGGGAAGGACGAGCAGTACTTC.

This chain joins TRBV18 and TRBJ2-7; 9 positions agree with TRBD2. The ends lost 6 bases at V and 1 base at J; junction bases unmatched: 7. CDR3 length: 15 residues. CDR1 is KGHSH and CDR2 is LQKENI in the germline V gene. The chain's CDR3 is CASSPGLAWSYEQYF. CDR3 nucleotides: TGTGCCAGCTCGCCGGGACTAGCATGGTCCTACGAGCAGTACTTC.

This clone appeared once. CDR3 nucleotide sequence: TGTGCCAGCAGTGAACTGATCCAGGGACGGGGCTACACCTTC. This translates into CASSELIQGRGYTF. This sequence joins TRBV2 and TRBJ1-2; D is possibly TRBD1 (5 bases). CDR1 is SNHLY, CDR2 FYNNEI, per germline. The CDR3 loop spans 14 amino acids. Between the trimmed V and J ends, which lost 2 bases and 8 bases, there was a span of 15 bases.

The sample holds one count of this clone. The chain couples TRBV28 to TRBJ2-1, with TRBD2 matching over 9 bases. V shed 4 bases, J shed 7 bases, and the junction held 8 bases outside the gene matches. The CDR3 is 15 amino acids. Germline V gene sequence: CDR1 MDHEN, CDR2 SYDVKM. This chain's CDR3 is CASSWAGGPGNEQFF. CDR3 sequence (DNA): TGTGCCAGCAGTTGGGCGGGAGGGCCCGGGAATGAGCAGTTCTTC. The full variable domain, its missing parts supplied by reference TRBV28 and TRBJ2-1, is DVKVTQSSRYLVKRTGEKVFLECVQDMDHENMFWYRQDPGLGLRLIYFSYDVKMKEKGDIPEGYSVSREKKERFSLILESASTNQTSMYLCASSWAGGPGNEQFFGPGTRLTVL.

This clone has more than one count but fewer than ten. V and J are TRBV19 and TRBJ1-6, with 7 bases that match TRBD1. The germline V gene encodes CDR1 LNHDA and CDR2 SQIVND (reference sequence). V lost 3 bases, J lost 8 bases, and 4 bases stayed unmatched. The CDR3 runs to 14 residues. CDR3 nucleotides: TGTGCCAGTAGTATCGCAGGGGGAGATTCACCCCTCCACTTT. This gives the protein CASSIAGGDSPLHF.

The DNA for the CDR3 is TGTGCCTACTCTGGGGTTTTGGCAGATACGCAGTATTTT. Translating gives CAYSGVLADTQYF. The gene calls are TRBV7-9 and TRBJ2-3, with D unclear. Germline V CDR1 and CDR2: SEHNR, FQNEAQ (reference sequence). The CDR3 consists of 13 residues. Trimming took off 11 bases at V and 4 bases at J, with 16 bases between the two ends.

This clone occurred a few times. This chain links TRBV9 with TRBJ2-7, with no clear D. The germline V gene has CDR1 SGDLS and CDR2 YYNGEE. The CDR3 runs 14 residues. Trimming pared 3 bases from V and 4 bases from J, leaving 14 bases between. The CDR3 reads CASSAYGVGYEQYF. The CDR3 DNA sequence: TGTGCCAGCAGCGCCTATGGGGTAGGGTACGAGCAGTACTTC.

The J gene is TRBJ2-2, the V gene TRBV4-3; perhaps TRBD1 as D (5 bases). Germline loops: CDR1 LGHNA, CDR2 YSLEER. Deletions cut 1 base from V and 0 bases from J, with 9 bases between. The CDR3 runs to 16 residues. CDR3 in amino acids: CASSQGTYANTGELFF. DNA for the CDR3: TGCGCCAGCAGCCAAGGGACATACGCGAACACCGGGGAGCTGTTTTTT.